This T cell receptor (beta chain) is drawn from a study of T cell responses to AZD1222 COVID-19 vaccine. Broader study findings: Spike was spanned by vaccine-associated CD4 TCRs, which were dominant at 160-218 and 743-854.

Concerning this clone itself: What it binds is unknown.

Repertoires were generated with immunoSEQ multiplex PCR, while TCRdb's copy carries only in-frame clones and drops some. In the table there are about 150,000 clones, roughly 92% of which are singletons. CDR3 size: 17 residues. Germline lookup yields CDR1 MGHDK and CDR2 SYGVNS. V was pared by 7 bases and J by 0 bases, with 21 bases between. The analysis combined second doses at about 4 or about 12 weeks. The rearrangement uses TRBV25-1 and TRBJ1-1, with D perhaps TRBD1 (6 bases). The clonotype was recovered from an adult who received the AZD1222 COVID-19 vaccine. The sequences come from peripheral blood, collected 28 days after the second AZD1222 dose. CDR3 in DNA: TGTGCCAGCACCCCCGCGCGGGAGGGGGGAATGAACACTGAAGCTTTCTTT. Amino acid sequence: CASTPAREGGMNTEAFF.